The entry below describes one TCR beta chain. Antigen: not known. Gene names are the mouse ones. The read falls 1 residue short of the CDR3 end, and the missing part is taken from the germline J gene. This specimen comes from a study of tissue T cells after allogeneic stem cell transplantation. Whole-study findings and limits: Motif-based clustering found tissue-specific repertoire signatures shared across patients, though few clones were shared. The patient cohort was small and clinically heterogeneous, with limited sampling depth. Alloreactivity or antigen specificity of tissue TCRs was not determined; some clones might be host cells.

This CDR3 is built from 14 residues. Germline V gives CDR1 KGHPV, CDR2 FQNQEV (reference sequence). The trim removed 2 bases at V and 7 bases at J, leaving 2 bases unmatched. The data were produced by immunoSEQ multiplex PCR, yet TCRdb's version contains in-frame clones alone and is incomplete. The sample shows roughly 50,000 clones, roughly 73% of them seen only once. This chain joins TRBV26 and TRBJ1-6, with 7 bases aligning to TRBD1. TRBJ1-6 is classed as an ORF, of uncertain function. What was sequenced was sorted cells pooled from one or two spleens. This clonotype was obtained from a pool of C57BL/6 mice in good health. CDR3 sequence reads: CASSLTGENSPLYF. The covered CDR3 bases are TGTGCCAGCAGTCTGACAGGGGAGAATTCGCCCCTCTAC.